The 10 T cell receptor beta chains below come from one sample, sequenced in a study of T cell responses to AZD1222 COVID-19 vaccine. Produced via immunoSEQ multiplex PCR; TCRdb's table is partial and in-frame only. The sample has approximately 170,000 clones; under 95% are singletons. The sequenced sample was peripheral blood, obtained on day 0 of AZD1222 vaccination. The receptor source for this set is an adult in good health.

The chain couples TRBV6-6 to TRBJ2-5, with 8 bases that match TRBD1. This CDR3 spans 15 amino acids. J gave up 1 base and V 6 bases, and 7 bases lay outside the gene matches. Germline CDR1 reads MNHNY; CDR2 reads SVGAGI (reference sequence). CDR3 coding DNA: TGTGCCAGCAGCGTTAGGGGACAGGCCCAAGAGACCCAGTACTTC. This codes for CASSVRGQAQETQYF.

The V call is TRBV12-2, the J call TRBJ2-1; the table names TRBD2, a call not compared with the DNA. TRBV12-2 is tagged as a pseudogene. This CDR3 spans 12 amino acids. The CDR3 spells CASRLRGNEQFF. The CDR3 bases are TGTGCAAGTCGCTTACGCGGTAATGAGCAGTTCTTC.

This chain links TRBV28 with TRBJ1-4; D is undetermined. The length of the CDR3 is 17 residues. Trimming shortened V by 6 bases and J by 3 bases, and 20 bases separated the two germline ends. The germline gives CDR1 MDHEN, CDR2 SYDVKM. The CDR3 loop reads CASSRAVSSAANEKLFF. CDR3 nucleotide sequence: TGTGCCAGCAGCCGTGCTGTTTCCTCCGCGGCTAATGAAAAACTGTTTTTT.

This chain links TRBV18 with TRBJ2-3, with TRBD2 as a possible D gene (5 bases). The V end lost 6 bases, the J end lost 3 bases, and 13 bases lay between the germline ends. Germline-derived CDR1 and CDR2 are KGHSH and LQKENI. This CDR3 is built from 14 residues. The CDR3 region has the DNA TGTGCCAGCTCGCGGCCACCGGGGACAGATACGCAGTATTTT. Protein sequence: CASSRPPGTDTQYF.

This clone was detected only once. V and J are TRBV30 and TRBJ1-4; perhaps TRBD1 as D (6 bases). V dropped 8 bases and J dropped 5 bases, with 9 bases sitting between them. The CDR3 consists of 11 residues. Germline V gene data show CDR1 as GTSNPN and CDR2 as SVGIG (reference sequence). The CDR3 spells CAGGPNEKLFF. The CDR3, as DNA: TGTGCCGGGGGGCCGAATGAAAAACTGTTTTTT.

The chain recombines TRBV28 with TRBJ2-7; a weak D match, TRBD1 (6 bases). The CDR3 spans 13 residues. V lost 6 bases and J 3 bases, leaving 12 bases between the germline ends. CDR1 is MDHEN and CDR2 is SYDVKM in the germline V gene. The CDR3 loop reads CASRIGTHYEQYF. The CDR3, as DNA: TGTGCCAGCAGGATCGGGACACACTACGAGCAGTACTTC.

The chain couples TRBV6-5 to TRBJ1-1; D possibly corresponds to TRBD1 (5 bases). The germline CDR1 and CDR2 sequences are MNHEY and SVGAGI. The CDR3 is made up of 12 amino acids. The V gene lost 4 bases and the J gene lost 4 bases, with 7 bases spanning the gap. CDR3: CASSSGSTEAFF. The CDR3 DNA sequence: TGTGCCAGCAGTTCAGGGAGCACTGAAGCTTTCTTT.

This clone was picked up a small number of times. The V gene is TRBV7-2, the J gene TRBJ2-1; 8 bases fit TRBD2. CDR3 length: 15 amino acids. After removal of 5 bases from V and 4 bases from J, the junction contained 7 bases not matched to a gene. Germline CDR1 and CDR2: SGHTA and FQGNSA. CDR3 residues: CASSPVAGSYNEQFF. CDR3 nucleotide sequence: TGTGCCAGCAGCCCCGTAGCGGGATCATACAATGAGCAGTTCTTC.

This sequence joins TRBV19 and TRBJ1-3; 8 bases agree with TRBD1. The CDR3 spans 16 residues. Trimming cost V 6 bases and J 0 bases; bases outside gene matches: 7. The germline gives CDR1 LNHDA, CDR2 SQIVND (reference sequence). The CDR3 DNA is TGTGCCAGTAGAGTGACAGGGGCGAGCTCTGGAAACACCATATATTTT. This encodes CASRVTGASSGNTIYF.

The gene calls are TRBV6-5 and TRBJ2-5, with D possibly being TRBD1 (5 bases). The length of the CDR3 is 13 residues. V was cut by 6 bases and J by 4 bases, with 12 bases left in between. Germline V gene lookup returns CDR1 MNHEY and CDR2 SVGAGI. CDR3 DNA: TGTGCCAGCAGGTTGGGGCGTCGAGAGACCCAGTACTTC. Protein product: CASRLGRRETQYF.